This T cell receptor beta chain originates from a study of PD-L1 blockade in urothelial cancer. Study-wide background: Patients had undergone 0 to 3 prior chemotherapy regimens. Analysis of the blood was performed 3 weeks (second dose) and 6 weeks after treatment start.

Method: immunoSEQ multiplex PCR; TCRdb's copy keeps in-frame clones and lacks some. Here the sample spans more than 45,000 clones, approximately 83% being singletons. This CDR3 spans 15 amino acids. Germline CDR1 and CDR2: KGHSH and LQKENI. V was cut by 1 base and J by 0 bases, with 9 bases left in between. Time point noted: peripheral blood 6 weeks after treatment start. Patients presented with locally advanced or metastatic urothelial carcinoma. This receptor was identified in a man aged 60-69 years with urothelial cancer. Sequenced material: PBMCs, taken around atezolizumab (anti-PD-L1) treatment. This chain connects TRBV18 to TRBJ1-1; D is uncertain. CDR3 nucleotide sequence: TGTGCCAGCTCACCACGCAGCGGAATGAACACTGAAGCTTTCTTT. This encodes CASSPRSGMNTEAFF.